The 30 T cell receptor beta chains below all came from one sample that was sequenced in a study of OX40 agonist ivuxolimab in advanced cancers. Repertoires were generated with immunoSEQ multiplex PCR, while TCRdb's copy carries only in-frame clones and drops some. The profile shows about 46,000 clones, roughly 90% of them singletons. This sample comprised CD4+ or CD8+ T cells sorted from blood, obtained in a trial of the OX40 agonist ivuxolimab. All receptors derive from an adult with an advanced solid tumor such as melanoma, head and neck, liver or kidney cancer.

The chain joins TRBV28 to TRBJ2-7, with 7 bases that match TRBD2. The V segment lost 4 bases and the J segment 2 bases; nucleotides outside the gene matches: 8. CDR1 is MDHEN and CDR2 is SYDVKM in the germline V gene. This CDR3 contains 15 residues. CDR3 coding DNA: TGTGCCAGCAGTTCCCTGGGAGGGCACACCTACGAGCAGTACGTC. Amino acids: CASSSLGGHTYEQYV.

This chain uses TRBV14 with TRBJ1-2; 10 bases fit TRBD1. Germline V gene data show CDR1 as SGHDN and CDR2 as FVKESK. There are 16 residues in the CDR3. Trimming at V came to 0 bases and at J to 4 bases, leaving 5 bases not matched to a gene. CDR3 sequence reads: CASSQDLTGGFYGYTF. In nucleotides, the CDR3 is TGTGCCAGCAGCCAAGACCTGACAGGGGGCTTCTATGGCTACACCTTC.

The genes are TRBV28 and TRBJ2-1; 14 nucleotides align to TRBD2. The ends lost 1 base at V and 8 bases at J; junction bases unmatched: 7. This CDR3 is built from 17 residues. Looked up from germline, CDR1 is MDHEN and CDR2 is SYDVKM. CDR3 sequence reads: CASSLSTGLAGDYEQFF. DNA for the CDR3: TGTGCCAGCAGTTTATCTACGGGACTAGCGGGAGATTATGAGCAGTTCTTC.

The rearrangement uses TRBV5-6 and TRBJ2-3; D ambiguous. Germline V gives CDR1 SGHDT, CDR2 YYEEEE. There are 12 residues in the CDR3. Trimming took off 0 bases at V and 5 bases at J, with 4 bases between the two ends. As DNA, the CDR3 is TGTGCCAGCAGCTTGGGCGGAGATACGCAGTATTTT. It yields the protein CASSLGGDTQYF.

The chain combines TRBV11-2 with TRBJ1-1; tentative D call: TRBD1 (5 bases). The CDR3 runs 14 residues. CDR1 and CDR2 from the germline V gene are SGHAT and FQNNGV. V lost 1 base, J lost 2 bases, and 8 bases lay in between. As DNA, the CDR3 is TGTGCCAGCAGCTTAGGGGGGGGTAACACTGAAGCTTTCTTT. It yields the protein CASSLGGGNTEAFF.

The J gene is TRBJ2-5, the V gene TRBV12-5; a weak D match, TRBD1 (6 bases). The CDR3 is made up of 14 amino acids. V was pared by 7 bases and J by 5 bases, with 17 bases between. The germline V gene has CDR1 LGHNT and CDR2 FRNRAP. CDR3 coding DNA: TGTGCTAGTGCCTCAACAGGGTTTGGGGAGACCCAGTACTTC. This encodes CASASTGFGETQYF.

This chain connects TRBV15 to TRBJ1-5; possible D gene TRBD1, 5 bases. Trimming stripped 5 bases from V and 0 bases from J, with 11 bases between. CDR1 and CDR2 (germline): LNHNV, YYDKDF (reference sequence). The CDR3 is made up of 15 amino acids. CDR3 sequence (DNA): TGTGCCACCAGCGACGACAGTGTTAGCAATCAGCCCCAGCATTTT. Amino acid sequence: CATSDDSVSNQPQHF.

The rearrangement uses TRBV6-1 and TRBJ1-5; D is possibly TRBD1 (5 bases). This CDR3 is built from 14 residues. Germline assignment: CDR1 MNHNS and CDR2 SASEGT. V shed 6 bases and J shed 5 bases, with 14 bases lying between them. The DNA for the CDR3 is TGTGCCAGCAGGACAGACAGTATCTATCAGCCCCAGCATTTT. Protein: CASRTDSIYQPQHF.

This CDR3 reads CASSDSAGSQETQYF. The CDR3 nucleotides read TGTGCCAGCAGTGACTCAGCGGGGAGCCAAGAGACCCAGTACTTC. V usage is TRBV6-4 and J usage is TRBJ2-5; 7 nucleotides agree with TRBD2. This CDR3 is built from 15 residues. Per germline, CDR1 MRHNA and CDR2 SNTAGT. With 0 bases clipped from V and 1 base from J, the junction kept 2 bases outside the gene matches.

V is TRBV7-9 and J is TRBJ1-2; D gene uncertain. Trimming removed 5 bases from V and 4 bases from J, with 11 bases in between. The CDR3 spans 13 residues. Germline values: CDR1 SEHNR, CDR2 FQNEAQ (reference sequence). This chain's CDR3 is CASSPERSYGYTF. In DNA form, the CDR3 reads TGTGCCAGCAGCCCAGAACGGAGCTATGGCTACACCTTC.

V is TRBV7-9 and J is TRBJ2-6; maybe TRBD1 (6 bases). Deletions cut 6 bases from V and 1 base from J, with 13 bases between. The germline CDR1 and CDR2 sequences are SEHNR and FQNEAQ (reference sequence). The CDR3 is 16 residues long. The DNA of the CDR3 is TGTGCCAGCAGTAACCAGGGGAGTTCTGGGGCCAACGTCCTGACTTTC. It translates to CASSNQGSSGANVLTF.

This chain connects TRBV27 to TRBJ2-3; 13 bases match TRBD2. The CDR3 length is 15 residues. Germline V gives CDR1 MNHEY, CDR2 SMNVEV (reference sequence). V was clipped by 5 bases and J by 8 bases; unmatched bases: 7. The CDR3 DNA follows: TGTGCCAGCAGTGAACTAGCGGGAGGGCCGGGTACGCAGTATTTT. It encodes CASSELAGGPGTQYF.

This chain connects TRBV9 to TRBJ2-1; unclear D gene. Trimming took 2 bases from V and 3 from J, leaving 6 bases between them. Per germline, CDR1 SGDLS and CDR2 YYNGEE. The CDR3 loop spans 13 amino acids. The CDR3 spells CASSVSGYNEQFF. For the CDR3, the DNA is TGTGCCAGCAGCGTCTCGGGCTACAATGAGCAGTTCTTC.

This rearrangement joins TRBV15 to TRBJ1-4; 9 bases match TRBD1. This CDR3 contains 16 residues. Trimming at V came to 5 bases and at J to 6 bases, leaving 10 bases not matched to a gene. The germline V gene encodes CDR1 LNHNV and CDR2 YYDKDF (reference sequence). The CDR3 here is CATSPRDRVLYEKLFF. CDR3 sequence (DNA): TGTGCCACCAGCCCCCGGGACAGGGTGCTTTATGAAAAACTGTTTTTT. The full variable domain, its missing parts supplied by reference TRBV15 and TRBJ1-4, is DAMVIQNPRYQVTQFGKPVTLSCSQTLNHNVMYWYQQKSSQAPKLLFHYYDKDFNNEADTPDNFQSRRPNTSFCFLDIRSPGLGDTAMYLCATSPRDRVLYEKLFFGSGTQLSVL.

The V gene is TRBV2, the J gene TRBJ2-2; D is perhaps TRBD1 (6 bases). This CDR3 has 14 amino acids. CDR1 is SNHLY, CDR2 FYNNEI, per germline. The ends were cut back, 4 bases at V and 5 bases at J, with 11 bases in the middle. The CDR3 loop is CASSAAGATGELFF. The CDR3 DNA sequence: TGTGCCAGCAGTGCGGCAGGGGCTACCGGGGAGCTGTTTTTT.

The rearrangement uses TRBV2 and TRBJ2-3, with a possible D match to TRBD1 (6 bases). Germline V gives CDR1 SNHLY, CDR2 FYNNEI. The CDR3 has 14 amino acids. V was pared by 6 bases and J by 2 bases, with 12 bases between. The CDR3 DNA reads TGTGCCAGCAGAGAGGGACATGTCACAGATACGCAGTATTTT. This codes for CASREGHVTDTQYF.

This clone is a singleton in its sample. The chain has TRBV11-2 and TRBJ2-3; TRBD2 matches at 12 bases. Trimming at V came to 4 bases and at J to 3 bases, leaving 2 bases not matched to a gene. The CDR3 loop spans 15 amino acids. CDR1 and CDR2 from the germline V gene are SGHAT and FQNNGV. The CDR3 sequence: CASSSLAGGTDTQYF. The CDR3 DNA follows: TGTGCCAGCAGCTCACTAGCGGGAGGTACAGATACGCAGTATTTT.

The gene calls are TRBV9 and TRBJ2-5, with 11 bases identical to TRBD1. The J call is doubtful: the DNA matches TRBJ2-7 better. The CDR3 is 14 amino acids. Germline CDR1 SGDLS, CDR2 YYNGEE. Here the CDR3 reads CASSEGQGAYEQYF. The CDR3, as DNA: TGTGCCAGCAGCGAGGGACAGGGGGCCTACGAGCAGTACTTC.

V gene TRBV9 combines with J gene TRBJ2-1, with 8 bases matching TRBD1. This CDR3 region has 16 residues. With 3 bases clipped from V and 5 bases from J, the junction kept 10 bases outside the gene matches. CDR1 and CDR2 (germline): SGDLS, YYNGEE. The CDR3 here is CASSAPRTGPDNEQFF. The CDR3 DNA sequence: TGTGCCAGCAGCGCCCCCCGGACAGGGCCCGACAATGAGCAGTTCTTC.

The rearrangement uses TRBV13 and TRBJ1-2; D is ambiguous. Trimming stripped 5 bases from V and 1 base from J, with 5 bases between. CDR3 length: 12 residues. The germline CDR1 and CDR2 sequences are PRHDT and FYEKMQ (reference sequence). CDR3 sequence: CASSPINYGYTF. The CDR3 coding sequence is TGTGCCAGCAGCCCTATTAACTATGGCTACACCTTC.

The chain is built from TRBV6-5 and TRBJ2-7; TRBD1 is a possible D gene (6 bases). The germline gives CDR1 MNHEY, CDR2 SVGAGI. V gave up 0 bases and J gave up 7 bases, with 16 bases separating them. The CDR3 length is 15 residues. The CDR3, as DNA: TGTGCCAGCAGTTACTCAGGGCAGGGGTCTAGAGAGCAGTACTTC. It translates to CASSYSGQGSREQYF.

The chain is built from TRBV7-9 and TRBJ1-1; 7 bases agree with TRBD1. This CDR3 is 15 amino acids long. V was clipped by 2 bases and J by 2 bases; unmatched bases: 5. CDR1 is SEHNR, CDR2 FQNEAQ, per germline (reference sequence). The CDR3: CASSLLGQANTEAFF. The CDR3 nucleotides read TGTGCCAGCAGCTTACTAGGACAGGCCAACACTGAAGCTTTCTTT.

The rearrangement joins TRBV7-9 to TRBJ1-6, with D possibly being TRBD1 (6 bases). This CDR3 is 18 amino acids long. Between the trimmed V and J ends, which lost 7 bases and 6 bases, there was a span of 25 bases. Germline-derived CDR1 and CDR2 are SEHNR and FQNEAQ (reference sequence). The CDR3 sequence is CASTTLGGGRDGNSPLHF. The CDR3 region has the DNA TGTGCCAGCACCACCCTGGGGGGGGGCAGGGACGGTAATTCACCCCTCCACTTT.

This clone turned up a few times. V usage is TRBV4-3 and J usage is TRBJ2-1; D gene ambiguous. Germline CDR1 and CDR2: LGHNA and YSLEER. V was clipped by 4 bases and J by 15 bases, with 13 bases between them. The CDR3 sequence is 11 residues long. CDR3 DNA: TGCGCCAGCAGCCCGGGCTCGTGGTTGTTCTTC. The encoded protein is CASSPGSWLFF.

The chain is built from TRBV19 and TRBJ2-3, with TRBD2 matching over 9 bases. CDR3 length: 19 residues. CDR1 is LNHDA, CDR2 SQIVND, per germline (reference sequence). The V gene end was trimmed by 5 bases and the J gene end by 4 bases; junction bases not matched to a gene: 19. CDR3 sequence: CASSPRSAGGRAPPDTQYF. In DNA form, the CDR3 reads TGTGCCAGTAGTCCGCGGAGTGCGGGGGGGCGGGCTCCCCCAGATACGCAGTATTTT. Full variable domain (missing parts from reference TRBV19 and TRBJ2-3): DGGITQSPKYLFRKEGQNVTLSCEQNLNHDAMYWYRQDPGQGLRLIYYSQIVNDFQKGDIAEGYSVSREKKESFPLTVTSAQKNPTAFYLCASSPRSAGGRAPPDTQYFGPGTRLTVL.

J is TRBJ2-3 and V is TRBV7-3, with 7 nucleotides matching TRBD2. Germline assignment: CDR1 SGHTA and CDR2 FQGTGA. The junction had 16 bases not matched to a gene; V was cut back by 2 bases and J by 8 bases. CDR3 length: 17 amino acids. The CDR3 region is CASSLSGGPLGGVTQYF. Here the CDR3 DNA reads TGTGCCAGCAGCTTATCGGGGGGACCCCTTGGAGGTGTTACGCAGTATTTT.

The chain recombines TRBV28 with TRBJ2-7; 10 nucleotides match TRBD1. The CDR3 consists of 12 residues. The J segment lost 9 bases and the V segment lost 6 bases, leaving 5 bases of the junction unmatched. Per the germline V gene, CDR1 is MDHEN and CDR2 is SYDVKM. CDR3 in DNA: TGTGCCAGCAGCCTCCGACAGGGGGCGCAGTACTTC. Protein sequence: CASSLRQGAQYF.

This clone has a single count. The CDR3 sequence: CASSPGGGVTEAFF. The DNA of the CDR3 is TGTGCCAGCAGCCCAGGGGGGGGAGTCACTGAAGCTTTCTTT. This rearrangement joins TRBV5-4 to TRBJ1-1, with 7 positions matching TRBD1. The J segment lost 4 bases and the V segment lost 4 bases, leaving 7 bases of the junction unmatched. The germline gives CDR1 SGHNT, CDR2 YYREEE (reference sequence). The CDR3 covers 14 residues.

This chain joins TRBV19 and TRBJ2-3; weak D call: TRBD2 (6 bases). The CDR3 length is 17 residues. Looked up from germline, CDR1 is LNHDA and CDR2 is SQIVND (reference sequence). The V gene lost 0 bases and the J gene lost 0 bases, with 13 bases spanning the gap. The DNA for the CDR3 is TGTGCCAGTAGTATAGATCGGTCGGGGGTCAGCACAGATACGCAGTATTTT. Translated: CASSIDRSGVSTDTQYF.

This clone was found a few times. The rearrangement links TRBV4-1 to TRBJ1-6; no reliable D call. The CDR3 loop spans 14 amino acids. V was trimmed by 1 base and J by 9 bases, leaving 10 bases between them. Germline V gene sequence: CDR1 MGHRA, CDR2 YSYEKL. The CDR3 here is CASSQGGGPSPLHF. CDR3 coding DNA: TGCGCCAGCAGCCAAGGAGGCGGTCCTTCACCCCTCCACTTT.